Reported below is one TCR beta chain. The sample is drawn from a study of regulatory T cells in long-lasting Graves disease. CDR3-region Arm-PCR and iRepertoire HTBI primers produced the TCR beta libraries. MiXCR, applied by TCRdb to the multiplex PCR reads, yields one record per CDR3 protein. The table includes under 500,000 distinct CDR3 sequences, more than 20% detected once. Time point described: persistent/refractory GD, antithyroid drugs over 5 years with positive TRAb. PBMC RNA served as the TCR library source. The V segment lost 1 base and the J segment 7 bases; nucleotides outside the gene matches: 7. The germline CDR1 and CDR2 sequences are SGHTA and FQGNSA. This CDR3 comprises 15 residues.

This sequence joins TRBV7-2 and TRBJ1-2; 9 positions agree with TRBD1. Material: peripheral blood mononuclear cells (PBMCs), obtained when the disease was refractory, from a patient treated with antithyroid drugs. The clonotype was recovered from a female donor with Graves disease. CDR3 in amino acids: CASSLVEQGALGYTF. Written as DNA, the CDR3 is TGTGCCAGCAGCTTAGTAGAACAGGGGGCGCTTGGCTACACCTTC.